The subject of this entry is one TCR beta chain. TCRdb reprocessed the RT-PCR reads via MiXCR and lists one record per CDR3 protein. The repertoire holds about 800,000 distinct CDR3 sequences, with 21% as singletons. The sample originates from a study of response to subunit inactivated influenza vaccine. The receptor's source is a man aged 50 to 59 who received an inactivated influenza vaccine. The input for sequencing was PBMCs from blood, taken about 5 days after vaccination.

The CDR3 DNA sequence: TGTGCCAGCAGCTCAGGAACTAGCGGGAGGGCCCAAGAGACCCAGTACTTC. Its translation: CASSSGTSGRAQETQYF. V usage is TRBV7-6 and J usage is TRBJ2-5, with 13 bases aligning to TRBD2. The ends lost 4 bases at V and 1 base at J; junction bases unmatched: 6. The CDR3 length is 17 residues. Germline loops: CDR1 SGHVS, CDR2 FNYEAQ. Complete variable domain (other parts from reference TRBV7-6 and TRBJ2-5): GAGVSQSPRYKVTKRGQDVALRCDPISGHVSLYWYRQALGQGPEFLTYFNYEAQQDKSGLPNDRFSAERPEGSISTLTIQRTEQRDSAMYRCASSSGTSGRAQETQYFGPGTRLLVL.